The 20 T cell receptor beta chains listed next were all sequenced from one sample in a study of blood T cell repertoires in COVID-19. TCRdb's copy holds only in-frame clones and misses some; the assay was immunoSEQ multiplex PCR. Among 150,000 to 200,000 clones listed, 85% to 90% were seen once. The source material was peripheral blood. Every receptor here comes from a man aged 50 or older with acute or convalescent COVID-19.

This chain links TRBV7-9 with TRBJ1-2; D not certain. Trimming left V 5 bases short and J 7 bases short, with 17 bases between. The CDR3 spans 14 residues. Germline-derived CDR1 and CDR2 are SEHNR and FQNEAQ (reference sequence). CDR3 sequence: CASSTHGSIGGYTF. CDR3 DNA sequence: TGTGCCAGCAGCACTCACGGGTCCATCGGTGGCTACACCTTC.

This chain uses TRBV10-3 with TRBJ2-5; D uncertain. This CDR3 has 14 amino acids. Germline V gives CDR1 ENHRY, CDR2 SYGVKD. V lost 2 bases and J lost 4, with 11 bases in between. The CDR3 sequence: CAISERGTGETQYF. Written as DNA, the CDR3 is TGTGCCATCAGTGAGCGCGGCACGGGAGAGACCCAGTACTTC.

This rearrangement joins TRBV6-1 to TRBJ2-2; no definite D call. Trimming took off 3 bases at V and 10 bases at J, with 6 bases between the two ends. The CDR3 length is 11 residues. The V gene's germline CDR1 is MNHNS and CDR2 SASEGT. The DNA for the CDR3 is TGTGCCAGCAGTGAGTCGGTGGAGCTGTTTTTT. This gives the protein CASSESVELFF.

There are a few counts of this clone. This CDR3 reads CASSRSLGTRIRETQYF. The CDR3 bases are TGTGCCAGCAGCCGAAGCCTGGGGACTAGAATTCGGGAGACCCAGTACTTC. V and J are TRBV27 and TRBJ2-5, with TRBD2 identical over 8 bases. The CDR3 is 17 residues long. Germline CDR1 reads MNHEY; CDR2 reads SMNVEV (reference sequence). Trimming removed 6 bases from V and 5 bases from J; junction bases left unmatched: 17.

V is TRBV18 and J is TRBJ1-1, with 7 bases lining up with TRBD1. The CDR3 has 15 amino acids. Trimming cost V 5 bases and J 1 base; bases outside gene matches: 7. Per the germline V gene, CDR1 is KGHSH and CDR2 is LQKENI. The CDR3 loop is CASSITGAWNTEAFF. Written as DNA, the CDR3 is TGTGCCAGCTCAATAACAGGGGCTTGGAACACTGAAGCTTTCTTT.

About this clone: Relative to the germline gene, one junction end is altered; a read error may explain this. This chain uses TRBV11-2 with TRBJ2-5, with TRBD2 identical over 15 bases. Germline CDR1 is SGHAT and CDR2 is FQNNGV. The CDR3 consists of 15 residues. CDR3 nucleotide sequence: TGTGCCAGCAGCTCCCGGGGACTAGCGGGAGGACCGATAGACTTC. It specifies CASSSRGLAGGPIDF.

The CDR3 sequence: CASTPTGTSGTSRRFF. The CDR3 nucleotides read TGCGCCAGCACTCCCACCGGGACTAGCGGGACCTCGCGGCGGTTCTTC. The V and J genes are TRBV5-1 and TRBJ2-1; 13 nucleotides align to TRBD2. The junction had 18 bases not matched to a gene; V was cut back by 6 bases and J by 15 bases. Germline V CDR1 and CDR2: SGHRS, YFSETQ. This CDR3 is 16 amino acids long.

This clone has a handful of counts. The chain has TRBV7-8 and TRBJ2-7; maybe TRBD2 (6 bases). The CDR3 consists of 19 residues. From germline, CDR1 is SGHVS and CDR2 FQNEAQ. The germline V and J ends were trimmed by 4 bases and 0 bases, with 25 bases remaining between them. CDR3 nucleotides: TGTGCCAGCAGCTCCCTAAGTGCGGAGGGCCCCCTACTCTCCTACGAGCAGTACTTC. This sequence encodes CASSSLSAEGPLLSYEQYF.

This clone was counted once. The chain recombines TRBV19 with TRBJ2-2; D is perhaps TRBD1 (6 bases). The V gene lost 10 bases and the J gene lost 4 bases, with 16 bases spanning the gap. The germline V gene has CDR1 LNHDA and CDR2 SQIVND (reference sequence). The CDR3 length is 14 residues. CDR3 nucleotides: TGTGCCACCCAGACAGGACAGAGCACCGGGGAGCTGTTTTTT. Translation gives CATQTGQSTGELFF.

To note about this clone: At the DNA level, this CDR3 is encoded by other sequences in the same sample as well. The rearrangement joins TRBV6-5 to TRBJ1-3, with 10 bases aligning to TRBD1. This CDR3 comprises 16 residues. J was trimmed by 2 bases and V by 0 bases; bases with no gene match: 1. From germline, CDR1 is MNHEY and CDR2 SVGAGI. Written as DNA, the CDR3 is TGTGCCAGCAGTTACTCAGGGACAGGGGCTGGAAACACCATATATTTT. This encodes CASSYSGTGAGNTIYF.

The chain couples TRBV7-2 to TRBJ2-4; D might be TRBD1 (6 bases). The V end was cut by 3 bases, the J end by 0 bases, with 18 bases between. Germline V gives CDR1 SGHTA, CDR2 FQGNSA. The CDR3 is made up of 18 amino acids. The CDR3 is CASSFETGTHVAKNIQYF. The CDR3 DNA reads TGTGCCAGCAGCTTTGAGACCGGGACACACGTAGCCAAAAACATTCAGTACTTC.

V is TRBV9 and J is TRBJ1-5, with D maybe TRBD1 (6 bases). This CDR3 has 16 residues. The germline CDR1 and CDR2 sequences are SGDLS and YYNGEE. Trimming removed 6 bases from V and 0 bases from J, with 16 bases in between. The CDR3 loop is CASTRGGRLSNQPQHF. In DNA, the CDR3 is TGTGCCAGCACGCGGGGGGGGCGGCTTAGCAATCAGCCCCAGCATTTT.

V gene TRBV15 combines with J gene TRBJ1-2; 9 nucleotides line up with TRBD1. V shed 4 bases, J shed 5 bases, and the junction held 5 bases outside the gene matches. Germline V CDR1 and CDR2: LNHNV, YYDKDF (reference sequence). CDR3 size: 14 residues. This CDR3 is CATSIDRGGYGYTF. CDR3 coding DNA: TGTGCCACCAGCATTGACAGGGGGGGATATGGCTACACCTTC.

The chain carries TRBV15 and TRBJ1-4; TRBD1 might be the D (6 bases). The CDR3 has 14 amino acids. V was pared by 0 bases and J by 8 bases, with 10 bases between. Per the germline V gene, CDR1 is LNHNV and CDR2 is YYDKDF (reference sequence). The CDR3 here is CATSRDHQGEKLFF. The CDR3 DNA reads TGTGCCACCAGCAGAGATCACCAGGGGGAAAAACTGTTTTTT.

V and J are TRBV6-2 or TRBV6-3 and TRBJ2-5, with 7 bases aligning to TRBD1. CDR3 size: 15 residues. J gave up 5 bases and V 4 bases, and 10 bases lay outside the gene matches. Germline CDR1 and CDR2: MNHEY and SVGEGT. The CDR3 loop reads CASSFSNRGRETQYF. CDR3 nucleotides: TGTGCCAGCAGTTTTAGTAACAGGGGCCGCGAGACCCAGTACTTC.

This chain uses TRBV29-1 with TRBJ1-2, with TRBD1 as a possible D gene (6 bases). Germline loops: CDR1 SQVTM, CDR2 ANQGSEA. V dropped 6 bases and J dropped 4 bases, with 18 bases sitting between them. This CDR3 contains 14 residues. The CDR3 reads CSVGFDRISYGYTF. The CDR3 region has the DNA TGCAGCGTCGGATTTGACAGGATATCCTATGGCTACACCTTC.

Here the CDR3 DNA reads TGTGCCAGTAGGGAGCGGGAGGGACCCTACAATGAGCAGTTCTTC. It yields the protein CASREREGPYNEQFF. The chain is built from TRBV19 and TRBJ2-1, with 10 bases that match TRBD2. The V gene end was trimmed by 6 bases and the J gene end by 2 bases; junction bases not matched to a gene: 4. Germline-derived CDR1 and CDR2 are LNHDA and SQIVND (reference sequence). The CDR3 runs 15 residues.

This clone occurred once. The chain carries TRBV11-2 and TRBJ1-5; 10 bases match TRBD1. CDR3 length: 15 amino acids. After removal of 2 bases from V and 6 bases from J, the junction contained 4 bases not matched to a gene. Germline V gene sequence: CDR1 SGHAT, CDR2 FQNNGV. The CDR3 sequence is CASSLWTGGGQPQHF. CDR3 in DNA: TGTGCCAGCAGCTTATGGACAGGGGGAGGTCAGCCCCAGCATTTT. The whole variable domain, filled in from reference TRBV11-2 and TRBJ1-5, reads EAGVAQSPRYKIIEKRQSVAFWCNPISGHATLYWYQQILGQGPKLLIQFQNNGVVDDSQLPKDRFSAERLKGVDSTLKIQPAKLEDSAVYLCASSLWTGGGQPQHFGDGTRLSIL.

The rearrangement links TRBV12-3 or TRBV12-4 to TRBJ2-1; possible D gene TRBD2, 5 bases. Trimming stripped 2 bases from V and 6 bases from J, with 8 bases between. The CDR3 contains 13 residues. CDR3 sequence reads: CASSLRGPNEQFF. CDR3 nucleotides: TGTGCCAGCAGTTTAAGAGGGCCCAATGAGCAGTTCTTC.

The chain carries TRBV6-5 and TRBJ1-6, with TRBD1 identical over 9 bases. Germline V lookup: CDR1 MNHEY, CDR2 SVGAGI. The ends lost 6 bases at V and 9 bases at J; junction bases unmatched: 9. The CDR3 has 15 residues. The CDR3 is CASSRRDRVISPLHF. DNA of the CDR3: TGTGCCAGCAGCCGCAGGGACAGGGTAATTTCACCCCTCCACTTT.